These 14 T cell receptor beta chains share one sample of origin, sequenced in a study of blood T cell repertoires in COVID-19. TCRdb keeps only in-frame clones here, not all; method: immunoSEQ multiplex PCR. The table has about 140,000 clones, around 80% seen once. The sample comprised peripheral blood. The receptors were sampled from a woman older than 75 in a cohort sampled during active or convalescent COVID-19.

V gene TRBV2 combines with J gene TRBJ2-2; TRBD2 agrees at 13 bases. V was pared by 2 bases and J by 2 bases, with 14 bases of the junction left unmatched. CDR1 and CDR2 (germline): SNHLY, FYNNEI. The CDR3 spans 21 residues. The CDR3 region is CASSESVTSGGARGNTGELFF. The CDR3 DNA reads as TGTGCCAGCAGTGAAAGTGTTACTAGCGGGGGGGCCAGGGGAAACACCGGGGAGCTGTTTTTT.

The chain carries TRBV2 and TRBJ2-1; TRBD1 matches at 7 bases. Germline V gives CDR1 SNHLY, CDR2 FYNNEI. The CDR3 spans 15 residues. Germline trimming cut 5 bases from V and 1 base from J; bases unmatched to any gene: 5. The CDR3 is CASSIQGPSYNEQFF. The CDR3 DNA follows: TGTGCCAGCAGTATACAGGGGCCGTCCTACAATGAGCAGTTCTTC.

The V and J genes are TRBV27 and TRBJ1-6; 8 nucleotides agree with TRBD1. The CDR3 has 14 residues. Germline CDR1 is MNHEY and CDR2 is SMNVEV (reference sequence). The V and J ends lost 6 bases and 7 bases, in that order; junction bases with no gene match: 5. CDR3 bases: TGTGCCAGCAGGGACAGGGTTCGGAATTCACCCCTCCACTTT. It is translated as CASRDRVRNSPLHF.

Points on this clone: Other DNA sequences from this sample encode an identical CDR3 as well. The chain recombines TRBV2 with TRBJ1-1; the match to TRBD1 covers 7 bases. The germline CDR1 and CDR2 sequences are SNHLY and FYNNEI. Trimming cost V 6 bases and J 3 bases; bases outside gene matches: 7. The length of the CDR3 is 14 residues. The chain's CDR3 is CASSRDRADTEAFF. CDR3 coding DNA: TGTGCCAGCAGCCGCGACAGGGCGGACACTGAAGCTTTCTTT.

This clone has at least ten counts. The chain links TRBV4-1 to TRBJ1-3, with no clear D. CDR1 and CDR2 from the germline V gene are MGHRA and YSYEKL. The CDR3 runs to 14 residues. The V end lost 2 bases, the J end lost 4 bases, and 9 bases lay between the germline ends. This CDR3 is CASSQQDMGNTIYF. DNA for the CDR3: TGCGCCAGCAGCCAACAGGATATGGGAAACACCATATATTTT.

The J gene is TRBJ2-5, the V gene TRBV18; 9 bases agree with TRBD2. Germline assignment: CDR1 KGHSH and CDR2 LQKENI. This CDR3 has 17 residues. V lost 0 bases, J lost 5 bases, and 10 bases stayed unmatched. CDR3 DNA: TGTGCCAGCTCACCACCTTTACCTAGCGGGGAAAGGGAGACCCAGTACTTC. Translation gives CASSPPLPSGERETQYF. Supplemented by reference TRBV18 and TRBJ2-5, the full variable domain reads NAGVMQNPRHLVRRRGQEARLRCSPMKGHSHVYWYRQLPEEGLKFMVYLQKENIIDESGMPKERFSAEFPKEGPSILRIQQVVRGDSAAYFCASSPPLPSGERETQYFGPGTRLLVL.

The chain recombines TRBV4-3 with TRBJ2-1, with D perhaps matching TRBD2 (6 bases). The CDR3 is 19 amino acids. Per the germline V gene, CDR1 is LGHNA and CDR2 is YSLEER. Trimming stripped 3 bases from V and 3 bases from J, with 24 bases between. The CDR3 sequence: CASSQYRSRGTLNYNEQFF. Written as DNA, the CDR3 is TGCGCCAGCAGCCAGTACCGATCACGGGGGACCCTTAACTACAATGAGCAGTTCTTC.

V is TRBV3-1 (or the pseudogene TRBV3-2) and J is TRBJ2-7; D is possibly TRBD1 (6 bases). CDR1 LGHDT and CDR2 YNNKEL come from the germline V gene (reference sequence). The V end was cut by 3 bases, the J end by 3 bases, with 9 bases between. The CDR3 loop spans 13 amino acids. The CDR3 loop is CASSQGRGYEQYV. CDR3 nucleotides: TGTGCCAGCAGCCAGGGCAGGGGCTACGAGCAGTACGTC.

This chain links TRBV3-1 (or the pseudogene TRBV3-2) with TRBJ1-4; possible D gene TRBD1, 6 bases. The CDR3 has 14 residues. CDR1 LGHDT and CDR2 YNNKEL come from the germline V gene (reference sequence). Trimming removed 1 base at V and 4 bases at J, with 7 bases between. This CDR3 is CASSQGQDNEKLFF. Written as DNA, the CDR3 is TGTGCCAGCAGCCAAGGACAGGATAATGAAAAACTGTTTTTT.

This clone was counted once. The chain has TRBV7-8 and TRBJ1-3, with D maybe TRBD1 (5 bases). The V and J ends lost 6 bases and 4 bases respectively, with 13 bases between them. The CDR3 runs 14 residues. Germline V gives CDR1 SGHVS, CDR2 FQNEAQ. The CDR3 nucleotides read TGTGCCAGCAGGAAGGGACTGCAGGGAAACACCATATATTTT. Amino acid sequence: CASRKGLQGNTIYF.

This sequence joins TRBV18 and TRBJ2-2; TRBD1 agrees at 7 bases. This CDR3 region has 14 residues. Germline V lookup: CDR1 KGHSH, CDR2 LQKENI. The ends lost 1 base at V and 7 bases at J; junction bases unmatched: 3. The CDR3 here is CASSPQGANGELFF. CDR3 bases: TGTGCCAGCTCACCACAGGGGGCTAACGGGGAGCTGTTTTTT. Filled out from reference TRBV18 and TRBJ2-2, the complete variable domain reads NAGVMQNPRHLVRRRGQEARLRCSPMKGHSHVYWYRQLPEEGLKFMVYLQKENIIDESGMPKERFSAEFPKEGPSILRIQQVVRGDSAAYFCASSPQGANGELFFGEGSRLTVL.

The V and J genes are TRBV3-1 (or the pseudogene TRBV3-2) and TRBJ1-1, with D unclear. This CDR3 region has 15 residues. V was cut by 4 bases and J by 3 bases, with 15 bases left in between. Germline loops: CDR1 LGHDT, CDR2 YNNKEL (reference sequence). The CDR3: CASSPLRGLDTEAFF. Written as DNA, the CDR3 is TGTGCCAGCAGCCCCCTAAGAGGGTTGGACACTGAAGCTTTCTTT.

This rearrangement joins TRBV5-1 to TRBJ2-1, with TRBD1 matching over 7 bases. V was pared by 3 bases and J by 5 bases, with 2 bases of the junction left unmatched. Germline values: CDR1 SGHRS, CDR2 YFSETQ. CDR3 length: 13 residues. The DNA of the CDR3 is TGCGCCAGCAGCTGGGGACAGAACAATGAGCAGTTCTTC. It encodes CASSWGQNNEQFF.

The gene calls are TRBV3-1 (or the pseudogene TRBV3-2) and TRBJ2-3, with D possibly matching TRBD2 (6 bases). The V gene's germline CDR1 is LGHDT and CDR2 YNNKEL (reference sequence). The CDR3 runs to 15 residues. V dropped 0 bases and J dropped 10 bases, with 17 bases sitting between them. CDR3 loop: CASSQEGGPLRSQYF. The CDR3 DNA sequence: TGTGCCAGCAGCCAAGAGGGGGGACCCTTACGGTCGCAGTATTTT.